This passage covers 17 T cell receptor beta chains from one sample sequenced in a study of cytomegalovirus exposure and HLA in healthy donors. The primer mix had 60 Vbeta and 13 Jbeta primers. Method: immunoSEQ multiplex PCR; TCRdb's copy keeps in-frame clones and lacks some. Among 120,000 or so clones, around three quarters were seen once, and the ten largest hold more than 1%. The specimen sequenced was PBMCs. Receptors were obtained from a female donor in good health and CMV-seronegative.

The chain carries TRBV6-1 and TRBJ2-1, with 7 bases aligning to TRBD2. V lost 0 bases and J lost 2; bases outside the gene matches: 4. The CDR3 has 16 residues. Germline V gives CDR1 MNHNS, CDR2 SASEGT. The CDR3 DNA sequence: TGTGCCAGCAGTGAAGCGCCCAGCGGGGCCTACAATGAGCAGTTCTTC. It specifies CASSEAPSGAYNEQFF.

This clone was picked up one time. The chain employs TRBV27 and TRBJ2-3; a possible D gene is TRBD2 (5 bases). Germline CDR1 is MNHEY and CDR2 is SMNVEV (reference sequence). V was clipped by 6 bases and J by 0 bases, with 19 bases between them. CDR3 length: 17 amino acids. The DNA for the CDR3 is TGTGCCAGCAGCCTCAACGTTCCGGGATACAGCACAGATACGCAGTATTTT. Translating gives CASSLNVPGYSTDTQYF.

The rearrangement joins TRBV5-4 to TRBJ1-3, with D tentatively TRBD1 (5 bases). The CDR3 loop spans 16 amino acids. The germline CDR1 and CDR2 sequences are SGHNT and YYREEE (reference sequence). Trimming pared 3 bases from V and 0 bases from J, leaving 13 bases between. Written as DNA, the CDR3 is TGTGCCAGCAGCTGGGGTGGGGCCTTCTCTGGAAACACCATATATTTT. It yields the protein CASSWGGAFSGNTIYF. The full variable domain, in which reference TRBV5-4 and TRBJ1-3 provide the parts outside the CDR3, is ETGVTQSPTHLIKTRGQQVTLRCSSQSGHNTVSWYQQALGQGPQFIFQYYREEENGRGNFPPRFSGLQFPNYSSELNVNALELDDSALYLCASSWGGAFSGNTIYFGEGSWLTVV.

The genes are TRBV13 and TRBJ2-5; possible D gene TRBD1, 6 bases. V lost 2 bases to trimming and J lost 4 bases, with 17 bases between them. CDR1 and CDR2 from the germline V gene are PRHDT and FYEKMQ (reference sequence). This CDR3 has 16 residues. CDR3: CASSLIRDIGGETQYF. The CDR3 DNA reads TGTGCCAGCAGCTTAATTCGGGACATAGGGGGAGAGACCCAGTACTTC.

This clone showed up just once. The rearrangement uses TRBV6-5 and TRBJ1-4; D is possibly TRBD1 (6 bases). V lost 11 bases and J 8 bases, leaving 21 bases between the germline ends. Germline values: CDR1 MNHEY, CDR2 SVGAGI. The CDR3 length is 14 residues. The DNA for the CDR3 is TGTGCCGCAGTGAGGGGGGGTAAGGGGGAAAAACTGTTTTTT. Translated, it gives CAAVRGGKGEKLFF.

The chain combines TRBV9 with TRBJ2-5, with TRBD2 as a possible D gene (5 bases). The CDR3 sequence is 13 residues long. CDR1 and CDR2 (germline): SGDLS, YYNGEE. The V gene lost 2 bases and the J gene lost 1 base, with 6 bases spanning the gap. Here the CDR3 reads CASSVSVQETQYF. The CDR3 DNA is TGTGCCAGCAGCGTTAGCGTCCAAGAGACCCAGTACTTC.

In regard to this clone: One end of the junction does not line up with germline, which may come from a read error. The sample carries other DNA sequences with the same CDR3. This chain connects TRBV18 to TRBJ2-3; 8 bases are shared with TRBD1. This CDR3 has 14 amino acids. Germline V lookup: CDR1 KGHSH, CDR2 LQKENI. CDR3 in amino acids: CASSPQGAADTQYF. The DNA for the CDR3 is TGTGCCAGCTCACCCCAGGGGGCGGCGGATACACAGTATTTT.

The chain combines TRBV12-5 with TRBJ1-2; D remains ambiguous. Germline V lookup: CDR1 LGHNT, CDR2 FRNRAP. This CDR3 spans 12 amino acids. Trimming stripped 3 bases from V and 1 base from J, with 3 bases between. CDR3 residues: CASGLHNYGYTF. In DNA form, the CDR3 reads TGTGCTAGTGGTTTACATAACTATGGCTACACCTTC.

The chain combines TRBV28 with TRBJ2-1, with D perhaps TRBD2 (7 bases). The CDR3 runs 17 residues. Per the germline V gene, CDR1 is MDHEN and CDR2 is SYDVKM. V was cut by 6 bases and J by 5 bases, with 23 bases left in between. CDR3 DNA: TGTGCCAGCAGCACGTGGGGAAGGGGGGAGGGGGACAATGAGCAGTTCTTC. The encoded protein is CASSTWGRGEGDNEQFF.

V and J are TRBV19 and TRBJ2-1, with 9 bases fitting TRBD1. CDR1 and CDR2 (germline): LNHDA, SQIVND (reference sequence). The CDR3 extends over 15 amino acids. V lost 3 bases, J lost 9 bases, and 9 bases stayed unmatched. CDR3 in DNA: TGTGCCAGTAGTATCCGGGACAGGGTAGATCCTGAGCAGTTCTTC. Its translation: CASSIRDRVDPEQFF.

The chain links TRBV29-1 to TRBJ2-2, with TRBD1 matching over 9 bases. Germline CDR1 reads SQVTM; CDR2 reads ANQGSEA. The CDR3 extends over 12 amino acids. V was pared by 6 bases and J by 13 bases, with 9 bases of the junction left unmatched. In nucleotides, the CDR3 is TGCAGCGTCGACAGGGGGGCCGGAGGGCTGTTTTTT. Translating it yields CSVDRGAGGLFF.

The rearrangement uses TRBV18 and TRBJ2-7; D unresolved. The CDR3 is 14 amino acids. Trimming left V 6 bases short and J 2 bases short, with 14 bases between. Germline lookup yields CDR1 KGHSH and CDR2 LQKENI. The CDR3 bases are TGTGCCAGCTCCGGTACGAGTAGAACCTACGAGCAGTACTTC. This translates into CASSGTSRTYEQYF.

The chain links TRBV6-5 to TRBJ2-3, with D unresolved. Trimming left V 2 bases short and J 10 bases short, with 7 bases between. The CDR3 has 11 residues. From germline, CDR1 is MNHEY and CDR2 SVGAGI. CDR3 nucleotide sequence: TGTGCCAGCAGTTACCTCGGTGCGCAGTATTTT. Its translation is CASSYLGAQYF.

In this sample, this clone turned up a few times. The chain employs TRBV28 and TRBJ2-1, with 14 bases aligning to TRBD2. The CDR3 has 20 residues. Trimming cost V 3 bases and J 0 bases; bases outside gene matches: 10. In germline, CDR1 is MDHEN, CDR2 SYDVKM. CDR3 protein: CASSFPTSGRATYSYNEQFF. Written as DNA, the CDR3 is TGTGCCAGCAGTTTCCCGACTAGCGGGAGGGCCACTTACTCCTACAATGAGCAGTTCTTC.

V is TRBV7-8 and J is TRBJ1-3; weak D call: TRBD1 (6 bases). The CDR3 contains 15 residues. V shed 1 base and J shed 2 bases, with 9 bases lying between them. Germline values: CDR1 SGHVS, CDR2 FQNEAQ. CDR3 region: CASSLGQATGNTIYF. CDR3 DNA: TGTGCCAGCAGCTTAGGACAGGCCACTGGAAACACCATATATTTT.

The CDR3 spells CASNLAGGQYEQYF. CDR3 in DNA: TGCGCCAGCAACCTAGCGGGAGGGCAATACGAGCAGTACTTC. J is TRBJ2-7 and V is TRBV5-1, with TRBD2 identical over 12 bases. Unmatched junction bases numbered 5, after V lost 6 bases and J lost 4 bases. The CDR3 is made up of 14 amino acids. From germline, CDR1 is SGHRS and CDR2 YFSETQ.

This chain uses TRBV5-8 with TRBJ2-3, with 11 bases fitting TRBD2. V lost 4 bases to trimming and J lost 0 bases; unmatched junction nucleotides: 7. This CDR3 has 17 amino acids. The germline V gene has CDR1 SGHTS and CDR2 YDEGEE. This CDR3 is CASSLEGTSGSTDTQYF. In DNA form, the CDR3 reads TGTGCCAGCAGCCTGGAGGGGACTAGCGGCAGCACAGATACGCAGTATTTT.